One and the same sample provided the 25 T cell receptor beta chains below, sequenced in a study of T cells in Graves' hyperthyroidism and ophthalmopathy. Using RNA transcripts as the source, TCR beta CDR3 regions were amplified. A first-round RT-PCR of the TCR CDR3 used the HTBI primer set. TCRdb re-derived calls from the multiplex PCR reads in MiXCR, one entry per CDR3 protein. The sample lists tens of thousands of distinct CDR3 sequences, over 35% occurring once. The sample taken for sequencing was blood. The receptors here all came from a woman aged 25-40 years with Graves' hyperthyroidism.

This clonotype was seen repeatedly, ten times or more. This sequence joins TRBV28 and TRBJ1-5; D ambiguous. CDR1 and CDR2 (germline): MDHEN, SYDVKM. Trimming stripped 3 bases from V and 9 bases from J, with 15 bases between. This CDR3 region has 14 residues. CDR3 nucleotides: TGTGCCAGCAGTTTCGGGCGGGGAAGTGGGCCCCAGCATTTT. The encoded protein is CASSFGRGSGPQHF. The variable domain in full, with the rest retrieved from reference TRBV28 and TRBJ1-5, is DVKVTQSSRYLVKRTGEKVFLECVQDMDHENMFWYRQDPGLGLRLIYFSYDVKMKEKGDIPEGYSVSREKKERFSLILESASTNQTSMYLCASSFGRGSGPQHFGDGTRLSIL.

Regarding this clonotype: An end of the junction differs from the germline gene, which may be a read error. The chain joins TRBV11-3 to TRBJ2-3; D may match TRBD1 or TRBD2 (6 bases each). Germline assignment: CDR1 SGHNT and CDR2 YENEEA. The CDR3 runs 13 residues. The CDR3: CASSLGGRDTRYF. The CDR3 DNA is TGTGCCAGCAGCTTAGGGGGGCGGGATACGCGGTATTTT.

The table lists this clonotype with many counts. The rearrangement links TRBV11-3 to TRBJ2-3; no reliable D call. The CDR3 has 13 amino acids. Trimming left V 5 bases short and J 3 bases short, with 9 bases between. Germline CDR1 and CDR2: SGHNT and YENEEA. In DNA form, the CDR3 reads TGTGCCAGCAGCGAGCTTCGAACAGATACGCAGTATTTT. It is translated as CASSELRTDTQYF.

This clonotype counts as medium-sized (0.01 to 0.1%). Here the CDR3 DNA reads TGTGCCACCGGGGGTGGGAGACGGGGGAATGAGCAGTTCTTC. This translates into CATGGGRRGNEQFF. The chain carries TRBV24-1 and TRBJ2-1; tentatively, D is TRBD2 (6 bases). Per germline, CDR1 KGHDR and CDR2 SFDVKD. The ends were cut back, 9 bases at V and 7 bases at J, with 18 bases in the middle. This CDR3 comprises 14 residues.

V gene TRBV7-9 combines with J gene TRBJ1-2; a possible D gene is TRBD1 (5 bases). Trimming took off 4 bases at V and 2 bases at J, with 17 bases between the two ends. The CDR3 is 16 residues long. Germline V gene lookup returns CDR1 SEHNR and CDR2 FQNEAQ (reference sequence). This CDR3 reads CASSSTDPGPNYGYTF. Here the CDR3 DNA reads TGTGCCAGCAGCTCAACCGACCCGGGACCGAACTATGGCTACACCTTC.

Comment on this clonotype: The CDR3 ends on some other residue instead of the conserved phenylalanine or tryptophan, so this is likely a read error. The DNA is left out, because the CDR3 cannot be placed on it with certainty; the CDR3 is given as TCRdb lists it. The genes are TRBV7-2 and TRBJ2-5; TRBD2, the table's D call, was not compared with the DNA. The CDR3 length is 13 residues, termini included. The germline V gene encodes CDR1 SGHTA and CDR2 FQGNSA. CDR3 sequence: CASSLALIREWDV.

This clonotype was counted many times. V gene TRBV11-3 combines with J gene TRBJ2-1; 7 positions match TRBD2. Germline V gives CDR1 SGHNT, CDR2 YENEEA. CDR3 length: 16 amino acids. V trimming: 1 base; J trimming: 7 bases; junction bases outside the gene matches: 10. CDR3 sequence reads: CASSLVLTGGTNEQFF. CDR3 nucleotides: TGTGCCAGCAGCTTAGTTCTTACGGGAGGTACGAATGAGCAGTTCTTC.

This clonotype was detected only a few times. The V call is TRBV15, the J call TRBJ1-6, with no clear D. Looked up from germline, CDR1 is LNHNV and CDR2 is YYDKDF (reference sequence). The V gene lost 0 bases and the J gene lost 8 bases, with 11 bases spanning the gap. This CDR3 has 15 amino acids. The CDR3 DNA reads TGTGCCACCAGCAGAGATGGATACAATGATTCACCCCTCCACTTT. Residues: CATSRDGYNDSPLHF. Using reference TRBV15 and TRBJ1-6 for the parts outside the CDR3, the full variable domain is DAMVIQNPRYQVTQFGKPVTLSCSQTLNHNVMYWYQQKSSQAPKLLFHYYDKDFNNEADTPDNFQSRRPNTSFCFLDIRSPGLGDTAMYLCATSRDGYNDSPLHFGNGTRLTVT.

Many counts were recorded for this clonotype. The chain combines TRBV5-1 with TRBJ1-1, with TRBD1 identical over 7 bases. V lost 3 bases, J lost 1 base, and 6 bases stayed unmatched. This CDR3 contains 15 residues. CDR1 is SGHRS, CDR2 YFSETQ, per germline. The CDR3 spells CASSSSRTGNTEAFF. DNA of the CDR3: TGCGCCAGCAGCTCCTCTCGGACAGGGAACACTGAAGCTTTCTTT.

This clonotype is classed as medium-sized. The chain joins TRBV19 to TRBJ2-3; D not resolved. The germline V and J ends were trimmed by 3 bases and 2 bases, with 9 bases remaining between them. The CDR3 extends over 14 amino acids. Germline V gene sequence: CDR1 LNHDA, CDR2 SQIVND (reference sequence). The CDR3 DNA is TGTGCCAGTAGTATCCAGGCGTTCACAGATACGCAGTATTTT. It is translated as CASSIQAFTDTQYF.

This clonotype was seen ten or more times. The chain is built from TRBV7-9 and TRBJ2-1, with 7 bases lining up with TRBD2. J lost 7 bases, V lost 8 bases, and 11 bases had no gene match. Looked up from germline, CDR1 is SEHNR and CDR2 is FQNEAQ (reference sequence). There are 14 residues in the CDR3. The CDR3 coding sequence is TGTGCCAGCGGAGGGCCTCGGGGGGAGAATGAGCAGTTCTTC. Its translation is CASGGPRGENEQFF.

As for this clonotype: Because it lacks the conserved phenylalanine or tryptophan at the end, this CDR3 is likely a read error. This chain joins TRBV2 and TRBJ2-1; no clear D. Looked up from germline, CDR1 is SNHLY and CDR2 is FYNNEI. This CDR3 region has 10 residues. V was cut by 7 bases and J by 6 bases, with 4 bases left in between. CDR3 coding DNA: TGTGCCAGCATATCCAATGAGCAGTTCTCC. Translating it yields CASISNEQFS.

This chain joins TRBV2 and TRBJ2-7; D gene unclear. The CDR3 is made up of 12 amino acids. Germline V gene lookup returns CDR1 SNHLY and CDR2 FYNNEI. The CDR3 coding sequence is TGTGCCAGCAGTGGGGCTACCTACGGGCAGTGCGTC. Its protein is CASSGATYGQCV.

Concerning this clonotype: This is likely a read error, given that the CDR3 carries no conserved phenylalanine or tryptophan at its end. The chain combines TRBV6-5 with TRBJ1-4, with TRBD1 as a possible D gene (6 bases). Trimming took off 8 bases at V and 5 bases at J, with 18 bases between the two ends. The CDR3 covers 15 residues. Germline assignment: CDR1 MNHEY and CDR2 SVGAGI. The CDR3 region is CASGESGTLNEKLFL. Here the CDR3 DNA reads TGTGCCAGCGGGGAATCCGGGACACTAAATGAAAAACTGTTTTTG.

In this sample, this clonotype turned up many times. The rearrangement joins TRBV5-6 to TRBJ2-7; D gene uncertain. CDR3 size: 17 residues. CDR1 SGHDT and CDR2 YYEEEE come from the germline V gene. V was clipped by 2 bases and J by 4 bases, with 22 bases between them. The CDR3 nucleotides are TGTGCCAGCAGCTTCGAAGTTTTGTTAGGGATTCCATACGAGCAGTACTTC. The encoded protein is CASSFEVLLGIPYEQYF. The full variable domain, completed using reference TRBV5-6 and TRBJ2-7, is DAGVTQSPTHLIKTRGQQVTLRCSPKSGHDTVSWYQQALGQGPQFIFQYYEEEERQRGNFPDRFSGHQFPNYSSELNVNALLLGDSALYLCASSFEVLLGIPYEQYFGPGTRLTVT.

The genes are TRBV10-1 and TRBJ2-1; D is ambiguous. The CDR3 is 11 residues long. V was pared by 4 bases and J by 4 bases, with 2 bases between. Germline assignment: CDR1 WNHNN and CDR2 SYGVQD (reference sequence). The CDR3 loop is CASSAYNEQFF. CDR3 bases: TGCGCCAGCAGTGCGTACAATGAGCAGTTCTTC.

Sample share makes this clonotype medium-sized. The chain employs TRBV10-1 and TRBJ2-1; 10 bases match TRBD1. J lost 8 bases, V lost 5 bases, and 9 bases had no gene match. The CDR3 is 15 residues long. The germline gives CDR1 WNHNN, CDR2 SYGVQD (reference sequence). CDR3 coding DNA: TGCGCCAGCAGTCCAAGGGACAGGGGAGGGGATGAGCAGTTCTTC. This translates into CASSPRDRGGDEQFF.

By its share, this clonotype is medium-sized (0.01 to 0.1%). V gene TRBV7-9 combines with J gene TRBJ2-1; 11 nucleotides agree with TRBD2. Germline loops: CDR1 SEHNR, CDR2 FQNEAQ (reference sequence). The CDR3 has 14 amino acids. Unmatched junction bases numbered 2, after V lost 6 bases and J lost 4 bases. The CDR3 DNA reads TGTGCCAGCAGACTAGCGGGAGAGTACAATGAGCAGTTCTTC. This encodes CASRLAGEYNEQFF.

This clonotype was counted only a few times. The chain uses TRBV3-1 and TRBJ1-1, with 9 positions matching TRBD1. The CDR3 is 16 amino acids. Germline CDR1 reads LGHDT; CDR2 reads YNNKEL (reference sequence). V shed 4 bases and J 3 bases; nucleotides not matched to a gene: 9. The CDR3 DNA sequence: TGTGCCAGCAGCCCTTTCGGGACAGGGTGGGACACTGAAGCTTTCTTT. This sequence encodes CASSPFGTGWDTEAFF.

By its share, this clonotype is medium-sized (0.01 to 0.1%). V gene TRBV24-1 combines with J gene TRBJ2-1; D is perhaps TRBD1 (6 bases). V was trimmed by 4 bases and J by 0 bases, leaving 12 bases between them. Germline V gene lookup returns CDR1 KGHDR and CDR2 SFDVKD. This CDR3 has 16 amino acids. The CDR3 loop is CATSEATGFSYNEQFF. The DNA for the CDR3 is TGTGCCACCAGTGAGGCTACAGGGTTCTCCTACAATGAGCAGTTCTTC.

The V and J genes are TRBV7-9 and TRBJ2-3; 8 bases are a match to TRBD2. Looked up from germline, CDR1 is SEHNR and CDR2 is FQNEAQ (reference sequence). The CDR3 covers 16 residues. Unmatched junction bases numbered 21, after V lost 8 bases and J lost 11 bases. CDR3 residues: CASSHGEREINNEQYF. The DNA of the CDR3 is TGTGCCAGCTCCCACGGAGAGCGGGAGATCAACAATGAGCAGTATTTT.

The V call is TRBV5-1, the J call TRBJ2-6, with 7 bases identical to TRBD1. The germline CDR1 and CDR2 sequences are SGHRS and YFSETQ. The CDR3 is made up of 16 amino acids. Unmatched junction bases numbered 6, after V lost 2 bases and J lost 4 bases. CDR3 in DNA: TGCGCCAGCAGCTTACCCCCGGGACAGGGGGCCAACGTCCTGACTTTC. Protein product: CASSLPPGQGANVLTF.

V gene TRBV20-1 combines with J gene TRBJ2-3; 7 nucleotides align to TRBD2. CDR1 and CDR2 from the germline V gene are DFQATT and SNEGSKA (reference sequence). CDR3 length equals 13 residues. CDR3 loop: CSPLAAGPDTQYF. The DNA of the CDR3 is TGCAGCCCATTAGCAGCGGGACCAGATACGCAGTATTTT.

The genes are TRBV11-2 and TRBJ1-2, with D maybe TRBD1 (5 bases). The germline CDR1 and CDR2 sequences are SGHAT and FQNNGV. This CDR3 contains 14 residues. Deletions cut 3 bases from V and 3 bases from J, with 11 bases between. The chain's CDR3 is CASSLFPRDYGYTF. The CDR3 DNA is TGTGCCAGCAGCTTGTTCCCCAGGGACTATGGCTACACCTTC.

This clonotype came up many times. CDR3: CASSLGEQETQYF. The DNA of the CDR3 is TGTGCCAGCAGCTTGGGGGAACAAGAGACCCAGTACTTC. V gene TRBV11-2 combines with J gene TRBJ2-5; D might be TRBD1 or TRBD2, each matching 5 bases. CDR3 length equals 13 residues. V was pared by 3 bases and J by 2 bases, with 7 bases between. In germline, CDR1 is SGHAT, CDR2 FQNNGV.